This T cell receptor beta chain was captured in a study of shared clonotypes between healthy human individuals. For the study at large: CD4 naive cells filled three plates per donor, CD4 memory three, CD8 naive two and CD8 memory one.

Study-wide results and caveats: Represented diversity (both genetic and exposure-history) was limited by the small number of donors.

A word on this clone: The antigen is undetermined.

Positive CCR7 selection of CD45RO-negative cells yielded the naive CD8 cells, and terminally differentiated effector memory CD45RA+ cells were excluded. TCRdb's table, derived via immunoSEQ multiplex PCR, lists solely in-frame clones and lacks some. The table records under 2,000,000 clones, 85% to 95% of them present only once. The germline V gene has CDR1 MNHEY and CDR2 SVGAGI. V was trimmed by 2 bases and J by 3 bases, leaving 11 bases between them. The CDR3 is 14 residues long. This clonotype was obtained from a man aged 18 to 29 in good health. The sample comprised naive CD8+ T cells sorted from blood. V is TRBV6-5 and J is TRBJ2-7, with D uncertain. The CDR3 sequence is CASSYDHLSYEQYF. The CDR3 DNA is TGTGCCAGCAGTTACGACCACCTAAGCTACGAGCAGTACTTC.